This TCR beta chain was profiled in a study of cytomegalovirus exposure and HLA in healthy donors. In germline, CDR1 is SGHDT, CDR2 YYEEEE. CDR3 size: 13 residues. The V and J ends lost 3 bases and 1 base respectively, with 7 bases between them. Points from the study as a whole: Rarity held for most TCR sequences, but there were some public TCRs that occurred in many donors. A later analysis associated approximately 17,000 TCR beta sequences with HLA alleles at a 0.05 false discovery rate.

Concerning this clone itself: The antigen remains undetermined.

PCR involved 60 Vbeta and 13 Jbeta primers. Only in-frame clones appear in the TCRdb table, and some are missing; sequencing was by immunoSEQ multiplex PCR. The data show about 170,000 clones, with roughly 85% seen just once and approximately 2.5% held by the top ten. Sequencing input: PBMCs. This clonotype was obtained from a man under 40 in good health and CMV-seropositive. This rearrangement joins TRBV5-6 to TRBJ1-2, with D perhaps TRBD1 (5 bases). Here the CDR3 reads CASSSGLNYGYTF. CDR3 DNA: TGTGCCAGCAGCTCGGGACTTAACTATGGCTACACCTTC. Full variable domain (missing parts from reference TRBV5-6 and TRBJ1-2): DAGVTQSPTHLIKTRGQQVTLRCSPKSGHDTVSWYQQALGQGPQFIFQYYEEEERQRGNFPDRFSGHQFPNYSSELNVNALLLGDSALYLCASSSGLNYGYTFGSGTRLTVV.